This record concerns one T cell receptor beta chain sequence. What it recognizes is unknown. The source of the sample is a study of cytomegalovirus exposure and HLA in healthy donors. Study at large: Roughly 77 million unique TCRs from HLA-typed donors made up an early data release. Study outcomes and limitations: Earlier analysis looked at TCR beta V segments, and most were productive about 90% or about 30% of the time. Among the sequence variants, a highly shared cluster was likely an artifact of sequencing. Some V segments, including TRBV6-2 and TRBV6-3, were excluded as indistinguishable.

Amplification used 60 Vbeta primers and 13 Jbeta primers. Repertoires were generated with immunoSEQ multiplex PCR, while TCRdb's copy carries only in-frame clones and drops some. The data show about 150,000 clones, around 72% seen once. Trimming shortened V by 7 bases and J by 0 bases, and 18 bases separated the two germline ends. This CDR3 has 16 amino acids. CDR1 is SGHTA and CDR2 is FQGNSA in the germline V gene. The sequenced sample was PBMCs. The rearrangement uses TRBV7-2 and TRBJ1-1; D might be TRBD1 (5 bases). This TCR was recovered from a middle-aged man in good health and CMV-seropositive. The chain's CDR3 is CASTPSGRGMNTEAFF. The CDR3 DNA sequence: TGTGCCAGCACCCCATCGGGGCGGGGGATGAACACTGAAGCTTTCTTT.